What follows are 30 T cell receptor beta chains derived from one specimen sequenced in a study of type 1 and type 2 diabetes patients. Genomic DNA was the PCR template. Multiplex PCR with 30 forward and 13 reverse primers amplified the TCR beta CDR3. TCRdb reprocessed the multiplex PCR reads via MiXCR and lists one record per CDR3 protein. The data hold some 250,000 distinct CDR3 sequences, with 45% to 60% observed a single time. The source material was peripheral blood mononuclear cells (PBMCs). Receptors originate from a man aged 18 to 30 with type 2 diabetes.

The CDR3 protein is CASRPERGSRTGELFF. DNA for the CDR3: TGTGCCAGCAGGCCGGAAAGAGGGTCGCGGACCGGGGAGCTGTTTTTT. The rearrangement uses TRBV12-3 or TRBV12-4 and TRBJ2-2, with a weak D call TRBD2 (5 bases). This CDR3 has 16 amino acids. Trimming shortened V by 6 bases and J by 5 bases, and 19 bases separated the two germline ends.

This clonotype was seen just once. DNA of the CDR3: TGTGCCAGCAGTCCTTCCGGGACAGGGGGCAGTTCACCCCTCCACTTT. This encodes CASSPSGTGGSSPLHF. The rearrangement links TRBV25-1 to TRBJ1-6; 12 nucleotides agree with TRBD1. The CDR3 runs to 16 residues. V lost 5 bases and J lost 9; bases outside the gene matches: 8. CDR1 is MGHDK and CDR2 is SYGVNS in the germline V gene.

The chain recombines TRBV20-1 with TRBJ1-4, with a possible D match to TRBD1 (5 bases). The V end lost 6 bases, the J end lost 5 bases, and 16 bases lay between the germline ends. The CDR3 consists of 14 residues. Germline V gene data show CDR1 as DFQATT and CDR2 as SNEGSKA (reference sequence). The CDR3 DNA follows: TGCAGTGCCGCTGGGGCAGTCAGGAATGAAAAACTGTTTTTT. Its translation is CSAAGAVRNEKLFF.

The J gene is TRBJ2-7, the V gene TRBV19, with D perhaps matching TRBD2 (5 bases). Trimming cost V 6 bases and J 2 bases, with 11 bases left between them. This CDR3 has 13 amino acids. Germline V gene data show CDR1 as LNHDA and CDR2 as SQIVND (reference sequence). As DNA, the CDR3 is TGTGCCAGTAGCGGGGAGAGTGCCTACGAGCAGTACTTC. Residues: CASSGESAYEQYF. Full variable domain (outside the CDR3, taken from reference TRBV19 and TRBJ2-7): DGGITQSPKYLFRKEGQNVTLSCEQNLNHDAMYWYRQDPGQGLRLIYYSQIVNDFQKGDIAEGYSVSREKKESFPLTVTSAQKNPTAFYLCASSGESAYEQYFGPGTRLTVT.

J is TRBJ2-7 and V is TRBV5-1; TRBD1 matches 8 bases. Germline loops: CDR1 SGHRS, CDR2 YFSETQ. Germline trimming cut 3 bases from V and 4 bases from J; bases unmatched to any gene: 6. The CDR3 is 14 amino acids. CDR3: CASSSGGQDYEQYF. The CDR3 bases are TGCGCCAGCAGCTCAGGGGGACAGGATTACGAGCAGTACTTC.

The gene calls are TRBV2 and TRBJ2-5, with TRBD1 matching over 7 bases. The J call may be wrong; the DNA end is better matched by TRBJ2-7. CDR1 and CDR2 (germline): SNHLY, FYNNEI. The CDR3 is 16 amino acids. Here the CDR3 reads CASSPLPGQTSYEQYF. Written as DNA, the CDR3 is TGTGCCAGCAGCCCACTCCCGGGACAGACCTCCTACGAGCAGTACTTC.

The V call is TRBV20-1, the J call TRBJ1-1; maybe TRBD1 (6 bases). Trimming left V 0 bases short and J 8 bases short, with 10 bases between. Germline-derived CDR1 and CDR2 are DFQATT and SNEGSKA (reference sequence). The CDR3 totals 12 residues. The CDR3 DNA reads TGCAGTGCTAGAGATCAAAGGGGGGAAGCTTTCTTT. Its protein product is CSARDQRGEAFF.

The V gene is TRBV5-1, the J gene TRBJ1-1; TRBD1 is a possible D gene (6 bases). V gave up 0 bases and J gave up 5 bases, with 8 bases separating them. This CDR3 region has 13 residues. In germline, CDR1 is SGHRS, CDR2 YFSETQ. The CDR3 DNA follows: TGCGCCAGCAGCTTGGGACAGGAGACTGAAGCTTTCTTT. Translated, it gives CASSLGQETEAFF.

This clonotype occurred many times. The genes are TRBV25-1 and TRBJ2-1; D is undetermined. The CDR3 extends over 14 amino acids. Per the germline V gene, CDR1 is MGHDK and CDR2 is SYGVNS. The V end was cut by 0 bases, the J end by 4 bases, with 7 bases between. The CDR3 loop is CASSEYGQYNEQFF. For the CDR3, the DNA is TGTGCCAGCAGTGAATATGGCCAGTACAATGAGCAGTTCTTC.

In this sample, this clonotype turned up many times. The rearrangement uses TRBV15 and TRBJ1-2; D is uncertain. The germline V and J ends were trimmed by 4 bases and 8 bases, with 11 bases remaining between them. Germline V lookup: CDR1 LNHNV, CDR2 YYDKDF (reference sequence). The CDR3 spans 12 residues. DNA of the CDR3: TGTGCCACCAGCATGGGGAGCCGGGGCTACACCTTC. This gives the protein CATSMGSRGYTF.

This clonotype has a handful of counts. The V gene is TRBV25-1, the J gene TRBJ2-7, with D unclear. Germline V CDR1 and CDR2: MGHDK, SYGVNS. The CDR3 loop spans 13 amino acids. The V and J ends lost 4 bases and 2 bases respectively, with 9 bases between them. CDR3 sequence: CASSGQVTYEQYF. CDR3 nucleotides: TGTGCCAGCAGTGGACAAGTTACCTACGAGCAGTACTTC.

A single count supports this clonotype. This sequence joins TRBV28 and TRBJ1-1; 7 nucleotides line up with TRBD1. The CDR3 is 13 amino acids. The V gene's germline CDR1 is MDHEN and CDR2 SYDVKM. V was pared by 6 bases and J by 4 bases, with 5 bases of the junction left unmatched. CDR3 sequence (DNA): TGTGCCAGCAGACAACAGGGGTCCACTGAAGCTTTCTTT. Translated: CASRQQGSTEAFF. The full variable domain, its missing parts supplied by reference TRBV28 and TRBJ1-1, is DVKVTQSSRYLVKRTGEKVFLECVQDMDHENMFWYRQDPGLGLRLIYFSYDVKMKEKGDIPEGYSVSREKKERFSLILESASTNQTSMYLCASRQQGSTEAFFGQGTRLTVV.

There are many counts of this clonotype. This sequence joins TRBV30 and TRBJ2-7; TRBD2 might be the D (6 bases). V lost 1 base and J 3 bases, leaving 10 bases between the germline ends. The CDR3 runs 13 residues. Germline CDR1 reads GTSNPN; CDR2 reads SVGIG (reference sequence). The CDR3 nucleotides read TGTGCCTGGAGTGAGGGACTTCTCTACGAGCAGTACTTC. It codes for CAWSEGLLYEQYF.

The chain uses TRBV5-1 and TRBJ2-3; 7 bases map to TRBD1. Germline V lookup: CDR1 SGHRS, CDR2 YFSETQ. J gave up 8 bases and V 5 bases, and 11 bases lay outside the gene matches. The CDR3 totals 14 residues. CDR3 region: CASRSGTEAGTQYF. CDR3 DNA: TGCGCCAGCAGATCCGGGACAGAAGCAGGTACGCAGTATTTT.

The gene calls are TRBV10-3 and TRBJ1-5; D possibly corresponds to TRBD1 (5 bases). V shed 9 bases and J shed 4 bases, with 10 bases lying between them. Germline values: CDR1 ENHRY, CDR2 SYGVKD. The CDR3 extends over 12 amino acids. The CDR3 region has the DNA TGTGCCATTCAGGGTACGAATCAGCCCCAGCATTTT. It yields the protein CAIQGTNQPQHF.

Written as DNA, the CDR3 is TGCAGTGCTAGAGAAGACTCCACAAATAACTACAATGAGCAGTTCTTC. It encodes CSAREDSTNNYNEQFF. The chain uses TRBV20-1 and TRBJ2-1; D is uncertain. V gave up 0 bases and J gave up 3 bases, with 15 bases separating them. CDR3 length: 16 amino acids. Germline V gene data show CDR1 as DFQATT and CDR2 as SNEGSKA (reference sequence).

The chain links TRBV12-3 or TRBV12-4 to TRBJ1-1; D unresolved. V gave up 1 base and J gave up 7 bases, with 10 bases separating them. The CDR3 contains 13 residues. CDR3 amino acids: CASSLGVGIEAFF. DNA for the CDR3: TGTGCCAGCAGTTTAGGAGTGGGAATTGAAGCTTTCTTT.

The CDR3 reads CASSDTVRGLAGVNEQFF. The CDR3 DNA follows: TGTGCCAGCAGCGATACCGTAAGGGGACTAGCGGGAGTTAATGAGCAGTTCTTC. This chain connects TRBV7-2 to TRBJ2-1; 14 positions agree with TRBD2. This CDR3 spans 18 amino acids. Losses at the gene ends were 5 bases for V and 7 bases for J; bases not matched to a gene: 13. Germline V gives CDR1 SGHTA, CDR2 FQGNSA.

This sequence joins TRBV19 and TRBJ1-1, with D tentatively TRBD1 (5 bases). The CDR3 is 14 residues long. With 7 bases removed from V and 1 base from J, the gap between germline ends came to 13 bases. Looked up from germline, CDR1 is LNHDA and CDR2 is SQIVND (reference sequence). CDR3 sequence: CASIPFGGNTEAFF. The CDR3 DNA sequence: TGTGCCAGTATCCCTTTTGGGGGGAACACTGAAGCTTTCTTT.

The V call is TRBV6-5, the J call TRBJ2-7, with 8 bases lining up with TRBD2. The trim removed 6 bases at V and 1 base at J, leaving 5 bases unmatched. The CDR3 totals 14 residues. CDR1 is MNHEY and CDR2 is SVGAGI in the germline V gene. CDR3 DNA: TGTGCCAGCAGCTCTCCTAGCGGGTCCTACGAGCAGTACTTC. Protein product: CASSSPSGSYEQYF.

This clonotype was seen more than once but under ten times. The rearrangement uses TRBV4-1 and TRBJ2-3; no reliable D call. Per the germline V gene, CDR1 is MGHRA and CDR2 is YSYEKL. The CDR3 totals 16 residues. V gave up 0 bases and J gave up 5 bases, with 15 bases separating them. The CDR3, as DNA: TGCGCCAGCAGCCAAGATCAGTCTTCGCAGGTAGATACGCAGTATTTT. Translating it yields CASSQDQSSQVDTQYF.

In regard to this clonotype: Just one base apart from a much larger clone, this may be a read error. Lacking the conserved final phenylalanine or tryptophan, this CDR3 likely reflects a read error. The chain carries TRBV10-3 and TRBJ1-1, with 10 positions matching TRBD1. Germline V lookup: CDR1 ENHRY, CDR2 SYGVKD. The CDR3 has 14 amino acids. J lost 2 bases, V lost 8 bases, and 5 bases had no gene match. The CDR3 sequence: CAIRDRGLNTEAFS. In nucleotides, the CDR3 is TGTGCCATCCGGGACAGGGGATTAAACACTGAAGCTTTCTCT.

This clonotype turned up a few times. The chain joins TRBV30 to TRBJ2-4; D unclear. This CDR3 contains 14 residues. Per germline, CDR1 GTSNPN and CDR2 SVGIG (reference sequence). The V end was cut by 0 bases, the J end by 0 bases, with 6 bases between. CDR3 in amino acids: CAWSVGLAKNIQYF. The DNA of the CDR3 is TGTGCCTGGAGTGTCGGGCTAGCCAAAAACATTCAGTACTTC.

This clonotype was detected only a few times. The rearrangement links TRBV15 to TRBJ2-3, with TRBD2 as a possible D gene (6 bases). The CDR3 is made up of 15 amino acids. The germline V gene has CDR1 LNHNV and CDR2 YYDKDF (reference sequence). V lost 3 bases and J lost 1, with 11 bases in between. CDR3 DNA: TGTGCCACCAGCAGGGGGGGTAGCGGCACAGATACGCAGTATTTT. This gives the protein CATSRGGSGTDTQYF.

V is TRBV30 and J is TRBJ2-7, with D possibly being TRBD1 (6 bases). Germline CDR1 is GTSNPN and CDR2 is SVGIG (reference sequence). This CDR3 spans 14 amino acids. Trimming removed 0 bases at V and 6 bases at J, with 15 bases between. CDR3: CAWSVGTGSSEQYF. CDR3 in DNA: TGTGCCTGGAGTGTGGGAACAGGGTCCAGCGAGCAGTACTTC.

This chain links TRBV25-1 with TRBJ1-1; TRBD1 agrees at 7 bases. Germline values: CDR1 MGHDK, CDR2 SYGVNS. V lost 6 bases, J lost 4 bases, and 8 bases stayed unmatched. The CDR3 contains 14 residues. CDR3 amino acids: CASRPKGAPTEAFF. The DNA for the CDR3 is TGTGCCAGCAGACCTAAGGGGGCCCCCACTGAAGCTTTCTTT.

The chain combines TRBV30 with TRBJ1-2; TRBD1 might be the D (5 bases). Trimming cost V 3 bases and J 9 bases, with 14 bases left between them. Germline assignment: CDR1 GTSNPN and CDR2 SVGIG (reference sequence). This CDR3 is 12 amino acids long. This chain's CDR3 is CAWRSEGRRYTF. CDR3 DNA sequence: TGTGCCTGGAGATCTGAGGGACGCCGCTACACCTTC. Together with reference TRBV30 and TRBJ1-2, the CDR3 gives the full variable domain: SQTIHQWPATLVQPVGSPLSLECTVEGTSNPNLYWYRQAAGRGLQLLFYSVGIGQISSEVPQNLSASRPQDRQFILSSKKLLLSDSGFYLCAWRSEGRRYTFGSGTRLTVV.

The chain is built from TRBV20-1 and TRBJ2-2; D is uncertain. This CDR3 contains 16 residues. Germline V gene data show CDR1 as DFQATT and CDR2 as SNEGSKA (reference sequence). Trimming stripped 2 bases from V and 4 bases from J, with 17 bases between. CDR3: CSARSLAGVSTGELFF. CDR3 bases: TGCAGTGCTAGATCATTAGCTGGGGTTAGCACCGGGGAGCTGTTTTTT.

This clonotype was counted only a few times. The chain has TRBV27 and TRBJ2-7, with 8 bases fitting TRBD1. After removal of 7 bases from V and 5 bases from J, the junction contained 10 bases not matched to a gene. CDR3 length: 14 amino acids. CDR1 MNHEY and CDR2 SMNVEV come from the germline V gene (reference sequence). The CDR3 DNA follows: TGTGCCAGCAAACCGATTAACAGGGGGGACGAGCAGTACTTC. Amino acid sequence: CASKPINRGDEQYF.

V and J are TRBV10-1 and TRBJ2-1, with D perhaps matching TRBD1 or TRBD2 (6 bases each). Trimming left V 3 bases short and J 9 bases short, with 9 bases between. Germline values: CDR1 WNHNN, CDR2 SYGVQD (reference sequence). The CDR3 covers 12 residues. The CDR3 coding sequence is TGCGCCAGCAGTGACGGGGGCGGTGAGCAGTTCTTC. Protein product: CASSDGGGEQFF.